A selection of T cell receptor beta chains follows, all from one sample in a study of T cells in Graves' hyperthyroidism and ophthalmopathy. MiXCR was run by TCRdb on the multiplex PCR reads, yielding one entry per CDR3 protein. The sample contains a few hundred thousand distinct CDR3 sequences, about 15% of which appear only once. The sample comprised blood. All receptors come from a woman aged 18-29 years with Graves' hyperthyroidism that later progressed to Graves' ophthalmopathy. Each CDR3 is given with its conserved first and last residue.

length	V	CDR3
13	TRBV6-2/TRBV6-3	CASRRTSSYEQYF
15	TRBV14	CASSTGSGVGDEQFF
14	TRBV6-2/TRBV6-3	CASSLRGTGETQYF
15	TRBV5-5	CASSATSAKGDEQYF
16	TRBV28	CASSERTAYSGNTIYF
17	TRBV5-1	CASSLGTGRSNTGELFF
15	TRBV6-1	CASSTPASSYNEQFF
15	TRBV15	CATSRDYGGDTEAFF
16	TRBV11-1	CASSFGQGGYYNEQFF
14	TRBV11-2	CASSLVEMGYEQYF
14	TRBV14	CASSQDGVSYEQYF
14	TRBV29-1	CSVEGEGGKNIQYF
13	TRBV27	CASSYSGDSPLHF
15	TRBV7-9	CASSLGVGLYNEQFF
15	TRBV2	CASSLSGTENTEAFF
16	TRBV7-9	CASSLRSGRGGNEQFF
15	TRBV3-1	CASSQDWLAGDTQYF
16	TRBV27	CASSSPTSGGHRELFF
15	TRBV27	CASLALAGRTDTQYF
14	TRBV12-3/TRBV12-4	CASRGTGRNEKLFF
12	TRBV11-2	CASRGIAYEQYF
11	TRBV30	CAWGSSETQYF
16	TRBV7-8	CASSSSGRGSYNEQFF
14	TRBV12-3/TRBV12-4	CASQRWSGDTEAFF
11	TRBV28	CASSRHTEAFF
15	TRBV19	CASSNTGQNNQPQHF
16	TRBV12-3/TRBV12-4	CASSLSGRKIPYEQYF
14	TRBV20-1	CSVAGQESTDTQYF
16	TRBV12-3/TRBV12-4	CASSPTGVSNTGELFF
16	TRBV20-1	CSARDSPVYSNQPQHF
15	TRBV20-1	CSASSPGGGYQPQHF